This is a list of T cell receptor beta chains from one sample in a study of T cell changes during pregnancy in multiple sclerosis. Produced via immunoSEQ multiplex PCR; TCRdb's table is partial and in-frame only. The sample shows tens of thousands of clones, around 93% of them seen only once. The sample was peripheral blood, taken after pregnancy. Receptors were obtained from a female donor with multiple sclerosis, enrolled in a pregnancy study. The CDR3 runs from the conserved cysteine through the conserved F or W. Each record gives: clone size, CDR3 length, J gene, V gene, D gene, CDR3 DNA, CDR3 protein. D genes are given only for firm matches. Some rows have no size entry. The others give once, few or many, or a class for an expanded clone.

>.|13|TRBJ1-2|TRBV6-1|.
TGTGCCAGCAGTGACCGGTCCGCCTTGGGCTACACCTTC
CASSDRSALGYTF
>.|14|TRBJ2-2|TRBV6-5|TRBD1
TGTGCCAGCAGATATAACAGGGGTCCCGGGGAGCTGTTTTTT
CASRYNRGPGELFF
>.|15|TRBJ2-7|TRBV2|.
TGTGCCAGCACCCGGCAGCCGACAAGCCCCTACGAGCAGTACTTC
CASTRQPTSPYEQYF
>.|17|TRBJ2-5|TRBV5-4|.
TGTGCCAGCAGCTTGGAGTATGGGGGGGCCCACCGGGAGACCCAGTACTTC
CASSLEYGGAHRETQYF
>.|13|TRBJ1-4|TRBV19|.
TGTGCCAGTAGTATAGATTACGGTGAAAAACTGTTTTTT
CASSIDYGEKLFF
>.|12|TRBJ2-3|TRBV7-2|.
TGTGCCAGCAGCTTATTGAGGAGGGAGCAGTATTTT
CASSLLRREQYF
>.|14|TRBJ1-4|TRBV7-9|.
TGTGCCAGCAGCTTAGGGCAGGGAAATGAAAAACTGTTTTTT
CASSLGQGNEKLFF
>.|14|TRBJ2-2|TRBV28|.
TGTGCCACCCAGGGAGGGGGGAACACCGGGGAGCTGTTTTTT
CATQGGGNTGELFF
>.|16|TRBJ2-2|TRBV4-3|.
TGCGCCAGCAGCCGGGGGCCGGATGGGGGCGCCGGGGAGCTGTTTTTT
CASSRGPDGGAGELFF
>.|17|TRBJ2-2|TRBV5-6|TRBD2
TGTGCCAGCAAACTAAACCTTCTAGCGGGGAACACCGGGGAGCTGTTTTTT
CASKLNLLAGNTGELFF
>.|16|TRBJ2-3|TRBV18|TRBD1
TGTGCCAGCTCACCAATCCCAGGGGGCCAGAGAGATACGCAGTATTTT
CASSPIPGGQRDTQYF
>.|16|TRBJ2-3|TRBV5-1|.
TGCGCCAGCAGCTTGGCACAGCGGACTAGCACAGATACGCAGTATTTT
CASSLAQRTSTDTQYF
>.|13|TRBJ2-7|TRBV29-1|.
TGCAGCGTTAGGGGGTTAAGCTCCTACGAGCAGTACTTC
CSVRGLSSYEQYF
>once|19|TRBJ2-6|TRBV4-1|.
TGCGCCAGCAGCCAAGAGACTGTCGCAGTTGCCGGTGGGGCCAACGTCCTGACTTTC
CASSQETVAVAGGANVLTF
>.|19|TRBJ1-3|TRBV5-4|.
TGTGCCAGCAGCTTGCACGAACAGGACGGGGGGTGGAGAGGAAACACCATATATTTT
CASSLHEQDGGWRGNTIYF
>.|18|TRBJ1-4|TRBV21-1|.
TGTGCCAGCAGCAAAGACTGGAGGAGAAAAAATCATAATGAAAAACTGTTTTTT
CASSKDWRRKNHNEKLFF
>.|17|TRBJ1-5|TRBV30|.
TGTGCCTGGAAGGCCCCAGGGTCAGTGTATAGCAATCAGCCCCAGCATTTT
CAWKAPGSVYSNQPQHF
>.|15|TRBJ2-7|TRBV11-2|.
TGTGCCAGCAGCTTATCCGGCGGGGCAACCTACGAGCAGTACTTC
CASSLSGGATYEQYF
>.|14|TRBJ1-1|TRBV5-4|TRBD1
TGTGCCAGCGTCCGACAGGGAGCGAACACTGAAGCTTTCTTT
CASVRQGANTEAFF
>.|14|TRBJ2-7|TRBV2|TRBD2
TGTGCCAGCAGTGAGGGGGGGGGAACCTACGAGCAGTACTTC
CASSEGGGTYEQYF
>.|14|TRBJ2-7|TRBV5-4|TRBD1
TGTGCCAGCAGGCCGGGACAGGGGACCTACGAGCAGTACTTC
CASRPGQGTYEQYF
>.|16|TRBJ2-2|TRBV7-8|TRBD2
TGTGCCAGCAGCTTACCACTAGCGGCGGGCACCGGGGAGCTGTTTTTT
CASSLPLAAGTGELFF
>.|12|TRBJ2-7|TRBV29-1|.
TGCAGCGTTCAGACAGTTTCCTACGAGCAGTACTTC
CSVQTVSYEQYF
>.|18|TRBJ2-1|TRBV7-3|TRBD1
TGTGCCAGCAGTCTCTATCAGACGGCGGACAGGGTAGTGATTGAGCAGTTCTTC
CASSLYQTADRVVIEQFF
>.|15|TRBJ1-1|TRBV6-5|.
TGTGCCAGCAGTTACAATAGGGGACAGAACACTGAAGCTTTCTTT
CASSYNRGQNTEAFF
>.|15|TRBJ2-1|TRBV7-9|.
TGTGCCAGCAGCTTAGGGAGGACGGTGTACAATGAGCAGTTCTTC
CASSLGRTVYNEQFF
>.|14|TRBJ2-7|TRBV6-5|.
TGTGCCAGCAGCCCACAGGGGCGGGGATACGAGCAGTACTTC
CASSPQGRGYEQYF
>once|14|TRBJ2-5|TRBV27|.
TGTGCCAGCAGTTTCCTCCGGGGCCAAGAGACCCAGTACTTC
CASSFLRGQETQYF
>.|11|TRBJ2-7|TRBV11-2|.
TGTGCCAGCAGCCCAGTCTACGAGCAGTACTTC
CASSPVYEQYF